Listed below are T cell receptor beta chains from one sample, sequenced in a study of regulatory T cells in long-lasting Graves disease. TCRdb processed the multiplex PCR reads anew with MiXCR; each CDR3 protein has one entry. Of approximately 380,000 distinct CDR3 sequences listed, around 20% were seen once; the top ten hold under 25%. Sample: peripheral blood mononuclear cells (PBMCs), taken when the disease was refractory, from a patient treated with antithyroid drugs. Receptor source: a female donor with Graves disease. The CDR3 runs from the conserved cysteine through the conserved F or W. The D gene is left open where the match is weak. Rows give clone size only sometimes, using once, few, many, or a class for an expanded clone.

v_call	d_call	j_call	clone_size	cdr3_aa	cdr3_nt
TRBV28	TRBD2	TRBJ2-5	many	CASSEGLAGRETQYF	TGTGCCAGCAGTGAGGGACTAGCGGGACGGGAGACCCAGTACTTC
TRBV3-1	NA	TRBJ1-5	many	CASSPENGQFPQHF	TGTGCCAGCAGCCCAGAAAACGGACAGTTTCCCCAGCATTTT
TRBV27	NA	TRBJ1-2	NA	CASSLYPEPGGYTF	TGTGCCAGCAGTTTATACCCCGAGCCGGGAGGCTACACCTTC
TRBV11-2	TRBD2	TRBJ2-7	few	CASSLAAGGYYKQYF	TGTGCCAGCAGCTTAGCAGCGGGAGGGTACTACAAGCAGTACTTC
TRBV6-5	NA	TRBJ1-5	many	CASSYGDPNQPQHF	TGTGCCAGCAGTTACGGGGACCCCAATCAGCCCCAGCATTTT
TRBV28	NA	TRBJ1-5	many	CASSLVISGASHQPQHF	TGTGCCAGCAGTCTTGTTATCTCAGGCGCCTCACATCAGCCCCAGCATTTT
TRBV5-1	NA	TRBJ2-2	many	CASSLFSGRANTGELFF	TGCGCCAGCAGCTTGTTCTCTGGCAGGGCGAACACCGGGGAGCTGTTTTTT
TRBV11-2	NA	TRBJ1-2	many	CASSLVRDNYGYTF	TGTGCCAGCAGCTTAGTGAGGGACAACTATGGCTACACCTTC
TRBV6-5	NA	TRBJ2-2	few	CASSYVQGRAGELFF	TGTGCCAGCAGTTACGTCCAGGGTCGGGCCGGGGAGCTGTTTTTT
TRBV18	NA	TRBJ1-3	NA	CASSETPNSGNTIYF	TGTGCCAGCTCCGAGACACCCAACTCTGGAAACACCATATATTTT
TRBV20-1	TRBD2	TRBJ2-7	NA	CSASPRRGGSIHEQYF	TGCAGTGCTAGCCCCCGCCGGGGCGGGAGCATCCACGAGCAGTACTTC
TRBV7-2	NA	TRBJ2-2	many	CASSFGSWNTGELFF	TGTGCCAGCAGCTTCGGTAGCTGGAACACCGGGGAGCTGTTTTTT
TRBV7-2	TRBD2	TRBJ2-5	NA	CASSKTSGRSREETQYF	TGTGCCAGCAGCAAGACTAGCGGGAGGTCAAGGGAAGAGACCCAGTACTTC
TRBV18	TRBD1	TRBJ2-7	few	CASSLGTGGTEQYF	TGTGCCAGCTCATTAGGGACAGGGGGCACCGAGCAGTACTTC
TRBV2	NA	TRBJ2-7	many	CASSRDSYEQYF	TGTGCCAGCAGCCGGGACTCCTACGAGCAGTACTTC
TRBV12-3/TRBV12-4	NA	TRBJ1-5	many	CASGSQASQQPQHF	TGTGCCAGCGGGTCACAGGCTTCCCAGCAGCCCCAGCATTTT
TRBV12-3/TRBV12-4	NA	TRBJ1-3	NA	CASSMPWGNTIYF	TGTGCCAGCAGTATGCCGTGGGGAAACACCATATATTTT
TRBV7-2	NA	TRBJ1-2	NA	CASSSWGFYGYTF	TGTGCCAGCAGCTCTTGGGGATTCTATGGCTACACCTTC
TRBV7-9	NA	TRBJ1-1	few	CASSLATGADTEAFF	TGTGCCAGCAGCTTAGCAACAGGCGCGGACACTGAAGCTTTCTTT
TRBV15	NA	TRBJ1-1	many	CATSNTGTEAFF	TGTGCCACCAGCAACACCGGGACAGAAGCTTTCTTT
TRBV28	NA	TRBJ2-1	many	CASNLGGEQFF	TGTGCCAGCAACCTCGGGGGAGAGCAGTTCTTC
TRBV28	NA	TRBJ2-1	NA	CASSFQFGGPNNEQFF	TGTGCCAGCAGTTTTCAGTTTGGCGGACCAAACAATGAGCAGTTCTTC
TRBV10-2	TRBD2	TRBJ2-2	few	CASSEMEGGVAGELFF	TGCGCCAGCAGTGAGATGGAGGGAGGGGTTGCCGGGGAGCTGTTTTTT
TRBV6-2/TRBV6-3	TRBD1	TRBJ1-1	many	CASSYEGGRTEAFF	TGTGCCAGCAGTTACGAAGGGGGCCGTACTGAAGCTTTCTTT
TRBV6-5	NA	TRBJ2-2	many	CASSYSRPGTPNTGELFF	TGTGCCAGCAGTTACTCGAGGCCCGGGACACCGAACACCGGGGAGCTGTTTTTT
TRBV5-1	NA	TRBJ2-7	NA	CASSNGGGSSYEQYF	TGCGCCAGCTCTAACGGGGGAGGAAGCTCCTACGAGCAGTACTTC
TRBV12-3/TRBV12-4	NA	TRBJ1-1	NA	CASTQNKNTEAFF	TGTGCCAGCACCCAGAACAAGAACACTGAAGCTTTCTTT
TRBV19	NA	TRBJ2-2	NA	CASRGERLPGELFF	TGTGCCAGTAGAGGGGAGCGCCTTCCCGGGGAGCTGTTTTTT
TRBV2	NA	TRBJ1-1	many	CASSEAEVTEAFF	TGTGCCAGCAGTGAAGCGGAAGTTACTGAAGCTTTCTTT
TRBV18	TRBD1	TRBJ1-2	many	CASSPETGSGYTF	TGTGCCAGCTCACCAGAGACAGGGAGCGGCTACACCTTC
TRBV7-2	TRBD2	TRBJ2-5	many	CASSTGLAGGETQYF	TGTGCCAGCAGCACCGGACTAGCGGGAGGAGAGACCCAGTACTTC
TRBV20-1	NA	TRBJ2-4	NA	CSAHFGEGRNIQYF	TGCAGTGCCCACTTCGGGGAAGGGAGAAACATTCAGTACTTC
TRBV7-2	TRBD1	TRBJ2-7	few	CASSSDRVNEQYF	TGTGCCAGCAGCTCTGACAGGGTAAACGAGCAGTACTTC
TRBV28	NA	TRBJ1-5	many	CASRPGQYNQPQHF	TGTGCCAGCAGACCCGGACAGTACAATCAGCCCCAGCATTTT
TRBV6-1	NA	TRBJ2-5	many	CASSGTGYQETQYF	TGTGCCAGCAGTGGTACAGGGTACCAAGAGACCCAGTACTTC
TRBV7-3	NA	TRBJ2-5	many	CASALQGQETQYF	TGTGCCAGTGCCCTCCAGGGCCAAGAGACCCAGTACTTC
TRBV6-1	NA	TRBJ2-7	many	CASSEEALYEQYF	TGTGCCAGCAGTGAAGAGGCCCTCTACGAGCAGTACTTC
TRBV10-3	NA	TRBJ1-4	many	CAISDAGTRKLFF	TGTGCCATCAGTGATGCCGGGACGCGAAAACTGTTTTTT
TRBV28	NA	TRBJ2-4	many	CASSLETGVAKNIQYF	TGTGCCAGCAGTTTAGAGACGGGGGTAGCCAAAAACATTCAGTACTTC
TRBV20-1	TRBD1	TRBJ2-7	few	CSAGTGGISEQYF	TGCAGTGCCGGGACAGGGGGCATCAGCGAGCAGTACTTC
TRBV20-1	NA	TRBJ1-4	many	CSARTRGWSLNEKLFF	TGCAGTGCTAGGACCAGGGGCTGGTCCCTAAATGAAAAACTGTTTTTT
TRBV7-2	NA	TRBJ2-2	once	CASSLGGVGRRELFF	TGTGCCAGCAGCTTAGGAGGAGTGGGCCGGCGGGAGCTGTTTTTT
TRBV20-1	NA	TRBJ1-1	NA	CSASTNRNTEAFF	TGCAGTGCTAGTACCAATCGTAACACTGAAGCTTTCTTT
TRBV20-1	TRBD2	TRBJ2-7	NA	CSARSATSGSVEQYF	TGCAGTGCTAGATCCGCGACTAGCGGGAGTGTGGAGCAGTACTTC
TRBV29-1	TRBD2	TRBJ2-7	NA	CSVQREDEQYF	TGCAGCGTACAGCGGGAGGACGAGCAGTACTTC
TRBV6-1	NA	TRBJ2-2	NA	CASSARDTTTGELFF	TGTGCCAGCAGTGCCCGGGACACCACCACCGGGGAGCTGTTTTTT
TRBV7-2	TRBD2	TRBJ2-7	few	CASSDGPSGSYEQYF	TGTGCCAGCAGCGACGGACCTAGCGGGTCTTACGAGCAGTACTTC
TRBV27	NA	TRBJ2-7	NA	CARSLAQGSYEQYF	TGTGCCCGCAGTTTAGCGCAGGGAAGCTACGAGCAGTACTTC